This T cell receptor (beta chain) was sequenced in a study of blood T cells in healthy people across ages. The germline V gene encodes CDR1 MNHEY and CDR2 SVGAGI. The V gene lost 6 bases and the J gene lost 4 bases, with 11 bases spanning the gap. CDR3 size: 13 residues. General study points: The study regarded diversity estimates from one million T cells as underestimates.

The second PCR ran about 6 to 12 cycles with a sample-barcoded 5' primer and J-beta primers. TCRdb independently ran MiXCR on the 5' RACE reads; one entry per CDR3 protein. Altogether 650,000 to 800,000 distinct CDR3 sequences are present, around 45% being singletons, with the ten largest covering about a fifth. On this clonotype: Its antigen is not identified.

V is TRBV6-5 and J is TRBJ2-3; the D is unclear. The clonotype was recovered from a man aged 60 to 75 in good health. The sequenced sample consisted of blood. The DNA for the CDR3 is TGTGCCAGCAGGAAAAAGGAGTCAGATACGCAGTATTTT. Amino acids: CASRKKESDTQYF.